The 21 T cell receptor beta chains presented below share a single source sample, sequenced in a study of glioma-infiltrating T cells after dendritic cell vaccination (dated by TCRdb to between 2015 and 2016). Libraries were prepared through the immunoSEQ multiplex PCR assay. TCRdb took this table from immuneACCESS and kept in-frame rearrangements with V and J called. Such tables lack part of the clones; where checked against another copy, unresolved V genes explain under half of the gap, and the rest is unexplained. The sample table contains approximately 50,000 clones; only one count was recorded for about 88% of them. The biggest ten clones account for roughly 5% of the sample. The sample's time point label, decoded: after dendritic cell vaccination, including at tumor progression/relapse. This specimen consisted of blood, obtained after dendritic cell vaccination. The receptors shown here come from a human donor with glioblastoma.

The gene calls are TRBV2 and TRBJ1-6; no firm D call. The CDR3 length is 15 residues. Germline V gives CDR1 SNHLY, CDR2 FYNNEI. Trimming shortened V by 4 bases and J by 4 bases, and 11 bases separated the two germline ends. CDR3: CASSVSAAYNSPLHF. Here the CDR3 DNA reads TGTGCCAGCAGTGTGTCAGCGGCATATAATTCACCCCTCCACTTT. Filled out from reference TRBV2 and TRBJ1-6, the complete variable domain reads EPEVTQTPSHQVTQMGQEVILRCVPISNHLYFYWYRQILGQKVEFLVSFYNNEISEKSEIFDDQFSVERPDGSNFTLKIRSTKLEDSAMYFCASSVSAAYNSPLHFGNGTRLTVT.

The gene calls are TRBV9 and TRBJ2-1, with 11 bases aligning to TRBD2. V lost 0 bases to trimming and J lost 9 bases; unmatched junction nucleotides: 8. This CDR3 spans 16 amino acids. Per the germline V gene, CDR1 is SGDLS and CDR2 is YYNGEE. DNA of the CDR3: TGTGCCAGCAGCGTAGAGAGACTAGCGGGACTAAGTGAGCAGTTCTTC. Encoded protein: CASSVERLAGLSEQFF.

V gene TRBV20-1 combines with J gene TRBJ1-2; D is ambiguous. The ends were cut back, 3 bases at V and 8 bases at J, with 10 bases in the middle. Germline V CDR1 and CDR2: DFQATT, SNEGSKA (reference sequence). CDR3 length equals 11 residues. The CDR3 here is CSASLLRGYTF. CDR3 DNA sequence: TGCAGTGCTAGTTTGCTCCGGGGCTACACCTTC.

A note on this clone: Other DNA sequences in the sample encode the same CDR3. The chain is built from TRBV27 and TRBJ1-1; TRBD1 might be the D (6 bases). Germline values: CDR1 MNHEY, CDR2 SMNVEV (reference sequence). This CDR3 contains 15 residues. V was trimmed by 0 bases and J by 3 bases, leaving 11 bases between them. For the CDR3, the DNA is TGTGCCAGCAGTTTATCTCGGGGGGCACACACTGAAGCTTTCTTT. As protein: CASSLSRGAHTEAFF.

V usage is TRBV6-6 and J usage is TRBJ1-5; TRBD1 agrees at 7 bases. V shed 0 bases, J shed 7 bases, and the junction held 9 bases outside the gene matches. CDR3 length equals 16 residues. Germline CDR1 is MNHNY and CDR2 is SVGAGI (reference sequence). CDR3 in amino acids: CASSYSYRGSGQPQHF. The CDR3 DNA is TGTGCCAGCAGTTACTCGTACAGGGGCTCTGGACAGCCCCAGCATTTT.

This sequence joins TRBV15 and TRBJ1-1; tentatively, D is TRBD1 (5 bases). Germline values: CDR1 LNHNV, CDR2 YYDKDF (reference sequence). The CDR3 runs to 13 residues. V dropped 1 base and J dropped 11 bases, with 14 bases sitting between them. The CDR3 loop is CATSRVQAQEAFF. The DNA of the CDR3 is TGTGCCACCAGCAGAGTACAGGCTCAGGAGGCTTTCTTT.

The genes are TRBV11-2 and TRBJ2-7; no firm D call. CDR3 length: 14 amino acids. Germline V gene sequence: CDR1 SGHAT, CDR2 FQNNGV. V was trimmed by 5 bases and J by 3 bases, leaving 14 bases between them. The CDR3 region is CASSPTLSYYEQYF. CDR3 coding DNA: TGTGCCAGCAGCCCTACGTTGTCCTACTACGAGCAGTACTTC.

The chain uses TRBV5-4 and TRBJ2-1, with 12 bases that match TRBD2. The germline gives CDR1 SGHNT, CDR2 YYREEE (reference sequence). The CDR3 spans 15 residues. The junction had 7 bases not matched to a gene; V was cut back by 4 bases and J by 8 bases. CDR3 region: CASSPPSGRGYEQFF. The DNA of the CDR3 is TGTGCCAGCAGCCCCCCTAGCGGGAGGGGGTATGAGCAGTTCTTC.

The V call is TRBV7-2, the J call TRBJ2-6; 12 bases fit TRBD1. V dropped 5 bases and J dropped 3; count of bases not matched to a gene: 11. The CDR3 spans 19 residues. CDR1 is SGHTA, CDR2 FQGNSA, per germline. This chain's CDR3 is CASSPRGTGGTLGANVLTF. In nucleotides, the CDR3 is TGTGCCAGCAGCCCGCGGGGGACAGGGGGCACCCTTGGGGCCAACGTCCTGACTTTC.

CDR3 DNA sequence: TGTGCCAGTAGCCTTCTAGCGGGAGCAGATGAGACCCAGTACTTC. Protein: CASSLLAGADETQYF. The gene calls are TRBV19 and TRBJ2-5; 10 bases line up with TRBD2. CDR3 length equals 15 residues. CDR1 is LNHDA, CDR2 SQIVND, per germline (reference sequence). With V trimmed by 6 bases and J by 5 bases, 9 bases remained unmatched.

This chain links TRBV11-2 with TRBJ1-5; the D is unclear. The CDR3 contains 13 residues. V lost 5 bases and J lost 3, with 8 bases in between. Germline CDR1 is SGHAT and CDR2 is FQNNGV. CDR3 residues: CASSPGNNQPQHF. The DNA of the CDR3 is TGTGCCAGCAGCCCGGGGAACAATCAGCCCCAGCATTTT.

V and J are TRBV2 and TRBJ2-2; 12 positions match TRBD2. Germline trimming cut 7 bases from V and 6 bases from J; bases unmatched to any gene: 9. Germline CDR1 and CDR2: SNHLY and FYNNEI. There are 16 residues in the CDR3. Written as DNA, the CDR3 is TGTGCCAGCAATCTAGCGGGAGGGCCGGTCCCCGGGGAGCTGTTTTTT. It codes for CASNLAGGPVPGELFF.

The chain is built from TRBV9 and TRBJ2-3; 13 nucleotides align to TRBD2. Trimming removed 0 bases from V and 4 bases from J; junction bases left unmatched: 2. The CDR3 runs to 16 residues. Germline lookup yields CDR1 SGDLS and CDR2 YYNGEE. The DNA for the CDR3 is TGTGCCAGCAGCGTAGGGACTAGCGGGAGTGCAGATACGCAGTATTTT. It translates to CASSVGTSGSADTQYF.

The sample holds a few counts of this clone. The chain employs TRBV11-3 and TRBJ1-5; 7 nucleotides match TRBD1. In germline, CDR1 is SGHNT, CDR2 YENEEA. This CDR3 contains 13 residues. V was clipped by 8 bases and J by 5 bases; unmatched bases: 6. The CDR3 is CASHGTAHQPQHF. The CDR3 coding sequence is TGTGCCAGCCATGGGACAGCTCATCAGCCCCAGCATTTT.

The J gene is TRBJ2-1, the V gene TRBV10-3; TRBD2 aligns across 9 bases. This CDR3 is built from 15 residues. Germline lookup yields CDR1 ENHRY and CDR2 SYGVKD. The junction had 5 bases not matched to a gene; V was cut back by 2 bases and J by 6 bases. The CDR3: CAISERVAGVNEQFF. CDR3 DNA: TGTGCCATCAGTGAGAGAGTAGCGGGAGTCAATGAGCAGTTCTTC.

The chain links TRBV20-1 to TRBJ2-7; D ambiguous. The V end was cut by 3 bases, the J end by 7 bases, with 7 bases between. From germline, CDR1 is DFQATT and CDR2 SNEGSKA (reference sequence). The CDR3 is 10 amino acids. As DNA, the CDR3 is TGCAGTGCTAGTAGTTGGGAGCAGTACTTC. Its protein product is CSASSWEQYF.

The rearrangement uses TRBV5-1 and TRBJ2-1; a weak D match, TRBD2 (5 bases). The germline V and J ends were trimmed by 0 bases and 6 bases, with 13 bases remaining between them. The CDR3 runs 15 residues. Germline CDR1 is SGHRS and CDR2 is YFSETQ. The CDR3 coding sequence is TGCGCCAGCAGCTTGGATAGCGCGACGAGCAATGAGCAGTTCTTC. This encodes CASSLDSATSNEQFF.

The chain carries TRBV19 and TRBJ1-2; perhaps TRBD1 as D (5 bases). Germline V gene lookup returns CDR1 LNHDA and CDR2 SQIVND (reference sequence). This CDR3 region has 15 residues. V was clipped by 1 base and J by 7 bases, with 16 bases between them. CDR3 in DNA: TGTGCCAGTAGTATAGCCCGGACATCTTCAGGTGGCTACACCTTC. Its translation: CASSIARTSSGGYTF.

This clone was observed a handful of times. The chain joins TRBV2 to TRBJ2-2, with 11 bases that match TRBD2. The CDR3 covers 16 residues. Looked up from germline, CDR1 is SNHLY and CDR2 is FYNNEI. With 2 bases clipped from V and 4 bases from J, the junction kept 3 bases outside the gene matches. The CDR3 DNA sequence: TGTGCCAGCAGTGAAAGTAGCGGGAGGGCCACCGGGGAGCTGTTTTTT. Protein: CASSESSGRATGELFF.

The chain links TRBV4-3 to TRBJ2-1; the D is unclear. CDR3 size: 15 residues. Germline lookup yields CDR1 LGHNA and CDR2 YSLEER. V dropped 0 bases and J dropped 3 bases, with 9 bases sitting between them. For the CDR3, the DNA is TGCGCCAGCAGCCAAGATCACGGCGGCTACAATGAGCAGTTCTTC. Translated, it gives CASSQDHGGYNEQFF.

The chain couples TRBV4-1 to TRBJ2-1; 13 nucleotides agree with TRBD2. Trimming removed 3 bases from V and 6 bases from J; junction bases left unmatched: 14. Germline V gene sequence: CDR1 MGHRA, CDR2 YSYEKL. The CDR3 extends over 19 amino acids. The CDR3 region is CASSQVPGLAGNGRNEQFF. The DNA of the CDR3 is TGCGCCAGCAGCCAGGTTCCGGGACTAGCGGGAAATGGGCGCAATGAGCAGTTCTTC.